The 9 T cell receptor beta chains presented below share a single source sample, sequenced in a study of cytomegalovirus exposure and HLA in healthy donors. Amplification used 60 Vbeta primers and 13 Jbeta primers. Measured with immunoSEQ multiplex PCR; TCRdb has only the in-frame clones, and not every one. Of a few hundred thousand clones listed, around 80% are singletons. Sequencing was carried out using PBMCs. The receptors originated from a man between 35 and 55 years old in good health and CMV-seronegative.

This CDR3 reads CATSSPRRGQTDTQYF. Written as DNA, the CDR3 is TGTGCCACCAGCAGTCCTAGACGCGGACAGACAGATACGCAGTATTTT. The chain has TRBV15 and TRBJ2-3, with D possibly matching TRBD1 (6 bases). The CDR3 runs to 16 residues. Trimming left V 3 bases short and J 3 bases short, with 16 bases between. Germline lookup yields CDR1 LNHNV and CDR2 YYDKDF (reference sequence).

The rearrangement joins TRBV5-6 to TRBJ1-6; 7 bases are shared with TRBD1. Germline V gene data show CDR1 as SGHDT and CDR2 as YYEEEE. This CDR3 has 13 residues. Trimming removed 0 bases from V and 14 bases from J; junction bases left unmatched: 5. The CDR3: CASSLADRASLHF. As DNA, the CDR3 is TGTGCCAGCAGCTTGGCCGACAGGGCTTCCCTCCACTTT.

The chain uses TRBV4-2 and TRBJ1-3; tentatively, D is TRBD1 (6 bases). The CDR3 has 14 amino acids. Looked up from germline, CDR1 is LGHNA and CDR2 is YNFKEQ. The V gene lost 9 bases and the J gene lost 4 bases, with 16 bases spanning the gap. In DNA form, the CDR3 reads TGTGCCAGTTATAACGTGGGACACGGAAACACCATATATTTT. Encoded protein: CASYNVGHGNTIYF.

The CDR3 nucleotides are TGCGCCAGCAGCCTGGCAGGGGGCAATGAGCAGTTCTTC. It specifies CASSLAGGNEQFF. The gene calls are TRBV5-1 and TRBJ2-1, with TRBD1 matching 7 bases. This CDR3 is 13 amino acids long. Unmatched junction bases numbered 4, after V lost 4 bases and J lost 6 bases. Germline V gene sequence: CDR1 SGHRS, CDR2 YFSETQ.

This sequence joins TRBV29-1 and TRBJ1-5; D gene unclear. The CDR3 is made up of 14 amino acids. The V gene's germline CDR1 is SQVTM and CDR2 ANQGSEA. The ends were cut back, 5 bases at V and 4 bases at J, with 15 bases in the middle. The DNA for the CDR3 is TGCAGCGTTAGGAGGCAGGACCTAAATCAGCCCCAGCATTTT. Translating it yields CSVRRQDLNQPQHF. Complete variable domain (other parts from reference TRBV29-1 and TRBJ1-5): SAVISQKPSRDICQRGTSLTIQCQVDSQVTMMFWYRQQPGQSLTLIATANQGSEATYESGFVIDKFPISRPNLTFSTLTVSNMSPEDSSIYLCSVRRQDLNQPQHFGDGTRLSIL.

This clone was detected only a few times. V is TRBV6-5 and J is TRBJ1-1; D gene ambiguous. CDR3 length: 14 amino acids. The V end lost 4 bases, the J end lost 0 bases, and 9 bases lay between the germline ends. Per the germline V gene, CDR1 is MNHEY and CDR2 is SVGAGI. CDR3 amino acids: CASSFTVMNTEAFF. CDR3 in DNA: TGTGCCAGCAGTTTTACAGTGATGAACACTGAAGCTTTCTTT.

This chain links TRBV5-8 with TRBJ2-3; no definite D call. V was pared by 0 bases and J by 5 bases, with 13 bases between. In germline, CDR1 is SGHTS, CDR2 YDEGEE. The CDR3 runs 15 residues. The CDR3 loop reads CASSLVGHTRDTQYF. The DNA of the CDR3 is TGTGCCAGCAGCTTGGTGGGCCATACCAGAGATACGCAGTATTTT.

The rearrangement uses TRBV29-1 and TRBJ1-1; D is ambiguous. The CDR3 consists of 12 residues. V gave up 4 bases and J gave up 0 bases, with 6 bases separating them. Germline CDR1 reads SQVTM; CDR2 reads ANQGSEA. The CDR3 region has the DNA TGCAGCGTTGGAGCCGTGAACACTGAAGCTTTCTTT. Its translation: CSVGAVNTEAFF.

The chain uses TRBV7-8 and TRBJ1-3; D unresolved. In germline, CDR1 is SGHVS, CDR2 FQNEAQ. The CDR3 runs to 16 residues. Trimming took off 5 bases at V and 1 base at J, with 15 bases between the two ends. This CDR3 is CASSLVASRSGNTIYF. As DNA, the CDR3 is TGTGCCAGCAGCCTAGTGGCGAGCAGGTCTGGAAACACCATATATTTT.